This T cell receptor beta chain originates from a study of cytomegalovirus exposure and HLA in healthy donors. PCR was performed using 60 Vbeta and 13 Jbeta primers. This table comes from immunoSEQ multiplex PCR, and its TCRdb copy is limited to in-frame clones, with some not included. The sample has 130,000 or so clones, roughly four fifths seen once; the top ten hold approximately 7.2%. The germline V gene has CDR1 SEHNR and CDR2 FQNEAQ (reference sequence). The CDR3 is made up of 15 amino acids. The V gene end was trimmed by 8 bases and the J gene end by 6 bases; junction bases not matched to a gene: 7.

The V gene is TRBV7-9, the J gene TRBJ2-1, with 13 bases matching TRBD2. This clonotype was sampled from a male donor in good health and CMV-seronegative. Sequencing input: PBMCs. CDR3 amino acids: CASLRGTSGTNEQFF. CDR3 DNA sequence: TGTGCCAGCCTAAGAGGGACTAGCGGGACCAATGAGCAGTTCTTC.